This TCR beta chain was sequenced during a study of blood T cell repertoires in COVID-19. The CDR3 covers 15 residues. Germline CDR1 LNHDA, CDR2 SQIVND (reference sequence). J gave up 4 bases and V 5 bases, and 10 bases lay outside the gene matches. In assigning cohorts, the study relied on participant-reported clinical history. Some clones are missing from TCRdb's copy, which holds only in-frame ones; the method was immunoSEQ multiplex PCR. The sample contains roughly 58,000 clones, under 80% of which appear only once. V usage is TRBV19 and J usage is TRBJ2-5; 7 nucleotides agree with TRBD1. The TCR was taken from a woman aged 60-75 years who had been exposed to COVID-19. Sequencing was done on a sample of PBMCs or T cells enriched from blood (not recorded which). The DNA for the CDR3 is TGTGCCAGTAGTTTAAAACAGGGGCAGGCAGAGACCCAGTACTTC. Amino acids: CASSLKQGQAETQYF.